This TCR beta chain came from a study of T cell changes during pregnancy in multiple sclerosis (dated by TCRdb to the late 2010s). As for the study more broadly: The study examined how the T cell repertoire changed over the course of pregnancy in women with multiple sclerosis.

The method behind the library was the immunoSEQ multiplex PCR assay. TCRdb retrieved this table from immuneACCESS and kept in-frame rearrangements only. Not all clones are present; in checked studies, unresolved V genes account for under half, and no reason is known for the remainder. This sample lists about 39,000 clones; nearly 90% were detected once. The ten largest clones capture under 5% of the sample. Details on this clone: There is no known antigen for this receptor. No base quality information exists; no much larger clone differs at one position.

Spanning cysteine to phenylalanine, the CDR3 consists of 15 amino acids. CDR3 DNA only is kept here, 45 bases in frame from base 1. CDR1 and CDR2, looked up from the germline V gene, are SNHLY and FYNNEI. V lost 7 bases and J lost 0 bases, and the count of bases not matched to a germline gene is 2. The source of this sequence is a female donor with multiple sclerosis, enrolled in a pregnancy study. Sequencing used CD8+ T cells from peripheral blood mononuclear cells, obtained in the first trimester of pregnancy. Recombination linked TRBV2 to TRBJ2-6; 8 junctional bases match TRBD1. The CDR3 region: CASTGTGSGANVLTF. Read as DNA, the sequence is TGTGCCAGCACCGGGACAGGCTCTGGGGCCAACGTCCTGACTTTC.